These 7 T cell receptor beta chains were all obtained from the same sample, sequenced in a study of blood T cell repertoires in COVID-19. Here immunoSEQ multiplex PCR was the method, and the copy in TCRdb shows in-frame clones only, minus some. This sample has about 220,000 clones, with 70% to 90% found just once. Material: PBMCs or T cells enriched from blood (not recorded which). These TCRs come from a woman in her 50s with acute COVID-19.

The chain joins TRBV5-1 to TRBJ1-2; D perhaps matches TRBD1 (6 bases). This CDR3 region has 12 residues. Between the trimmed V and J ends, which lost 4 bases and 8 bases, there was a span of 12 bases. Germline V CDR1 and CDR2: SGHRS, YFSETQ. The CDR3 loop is CASSPRQDGYTF. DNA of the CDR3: TGCGCCAGCAGCCCCAGACAGGACGGCTACACCTTC.

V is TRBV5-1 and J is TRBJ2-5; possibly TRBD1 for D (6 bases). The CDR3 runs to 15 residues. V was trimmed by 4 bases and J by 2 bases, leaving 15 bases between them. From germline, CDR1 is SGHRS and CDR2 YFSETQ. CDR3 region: CASSGTGHLQETQYF. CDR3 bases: TGCGCCAGCAGCGGTACGGGACACTTACAAGAGACCCAGTACTTC.

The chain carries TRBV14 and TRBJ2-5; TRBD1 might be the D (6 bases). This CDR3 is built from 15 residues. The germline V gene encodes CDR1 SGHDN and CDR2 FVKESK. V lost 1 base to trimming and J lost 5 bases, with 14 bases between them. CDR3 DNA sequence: TGTGCCAGCAGCCAAGTACAGGGAGTAATTGAGACCCAGTACTTC. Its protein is CASSQVQGVIETQYF.

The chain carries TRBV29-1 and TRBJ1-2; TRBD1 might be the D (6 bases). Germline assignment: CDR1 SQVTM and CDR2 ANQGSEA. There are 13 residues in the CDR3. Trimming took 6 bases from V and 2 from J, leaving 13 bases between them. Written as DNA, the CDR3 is TGCAGCGTCCTCCAAACAGGGAACTATGGCTACACCTTC. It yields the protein CSVLQTGNYGYTF.

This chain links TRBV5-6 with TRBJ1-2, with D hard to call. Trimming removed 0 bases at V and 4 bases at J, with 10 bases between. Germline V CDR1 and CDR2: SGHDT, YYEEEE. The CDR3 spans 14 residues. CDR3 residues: CASSLGGPGYGYTF. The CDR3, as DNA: TGTGCCAGCAGCTTGGGTGGGCCCGGCTATGGCTACACCTTC.

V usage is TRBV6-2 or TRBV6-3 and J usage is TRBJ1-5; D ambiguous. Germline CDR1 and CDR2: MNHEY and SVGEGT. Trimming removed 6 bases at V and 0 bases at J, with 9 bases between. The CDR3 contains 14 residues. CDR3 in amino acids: CASSSINSNQPQHF. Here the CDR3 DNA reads TGTGCCAGCAGCTCCATCAATAGCAATCAGCCCCAGCATTTT.

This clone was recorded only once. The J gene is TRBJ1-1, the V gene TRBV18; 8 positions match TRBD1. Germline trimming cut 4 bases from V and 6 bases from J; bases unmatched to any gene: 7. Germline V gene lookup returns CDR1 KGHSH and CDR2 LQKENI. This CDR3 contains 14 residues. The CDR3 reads CASSLTGARAEAFF. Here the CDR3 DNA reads TGTGCCAGCTCACTGACAGGGGCCAGGGCTGAAGCTTTCTTT. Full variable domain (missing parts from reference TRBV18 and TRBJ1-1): NAGVMQNPRHLVRRRGQEARLRCSPMKGHSHVYWYRQLPEEGLKFMVYLQKENIIDESGMPKERFSAEFPKEGPSILRIQQVVRGDSAAYFCASSLTGARAEAFFGQGTRLTVV.